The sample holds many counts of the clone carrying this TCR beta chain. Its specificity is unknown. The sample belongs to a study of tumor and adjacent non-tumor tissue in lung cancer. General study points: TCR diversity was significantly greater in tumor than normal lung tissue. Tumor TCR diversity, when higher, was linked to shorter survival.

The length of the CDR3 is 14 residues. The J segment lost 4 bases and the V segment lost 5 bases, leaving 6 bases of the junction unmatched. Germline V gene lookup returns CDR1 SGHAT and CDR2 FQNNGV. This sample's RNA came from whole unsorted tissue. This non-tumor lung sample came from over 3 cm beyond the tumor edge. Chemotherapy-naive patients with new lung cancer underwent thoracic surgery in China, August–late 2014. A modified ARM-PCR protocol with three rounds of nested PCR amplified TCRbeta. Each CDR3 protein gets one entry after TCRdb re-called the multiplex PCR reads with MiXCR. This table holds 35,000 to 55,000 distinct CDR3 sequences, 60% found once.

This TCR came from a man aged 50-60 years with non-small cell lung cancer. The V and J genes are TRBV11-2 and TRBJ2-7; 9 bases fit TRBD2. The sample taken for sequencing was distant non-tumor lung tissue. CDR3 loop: CASSQGLARYEQYF. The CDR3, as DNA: TGTGCCAGCAGCCAAGGACTAGCGAGGTACGAGCAGTACTTC.